The 24 T cell receptor beta chains presented below share a single source sample, sequenced in a study of cytomegalovirus exposure and HLA in healthy donors. It was with 60 Vbeta and 13 Jbeta primers that the PCR ran. Sequenced by immunoSEQ multiplex PCR; TCRdb stores in-frame clones only, minus some. The repertoire has 180,000 or so clones, 60% to 80% of them found once; the top ten carry over 13%. The sequenced sample was PBMCs. The receptors stem from a middle-aged man in good health and CMV-seropositive.

This chain connects TRBV18 to TRBJ2-7; the match to TRBD1 covers 7 bases. The CDR3 is 13 amino acids. Per the germline V gene, CDR1 is KGHSH and CDR2 is LQKENI. V was clipped by 4 bases and J by 7 bases; unmatched bases: 7. The CDR3 spells CASSRGQLEEQYV. In DNA, the CDR3 is TGTGCCAGCTCACGGGGACAGCTGGAAGAGCAGTACGTC.

This chain joins TRBV4-1 and TRBJ2-7, with TRBD1 matching over 7 bases. V lost 0 bases, J lost 5 bases, and 4 bases stayed unmatched. Germline lookup yields CDR1 MGHRA and CDR2 YSYEKL. CDR3 size: 14 residues. In nucleotides, the CDR3 is TGCGCCAGCAGCCAAGACGACAGGGACAACGAGCAGTACGTC. As protein: CASSQDDRDNEQYV.

The chain recombines TRBV7-9 with TRBJ1-6; D is undetermined. Germline CDR1 SEHNR, CDR2 FQNEAQ (reference sequence). V lost 3 bases to trimming and J lost 7 bases, with 10 bases between them. CDR3 length: 14 amino acids. The CDR3 DNA reads TGTGCCAGCAGCTTCGAGGCGTTGAATTCACCCCTCCACTTT. This encodes CASSFEALNSPLHF.

This sequence joins TRBV19 and TRBJ2-2; no definite D call. V lost 8 bases and J lost 5, with 6 bases in between. Germline V gene data show CDR1 as LNHDA and CDR2 as SQIVND (reference sequence). This CDR3 contains 11 residues. The CDR3 nucleotides read TGTGCCAGTTTCCGGACCGGGGAGCTGTTTTTT. Encoded protein: CASFRTGELFF.

The rearrangement joins TRBV7-7 to TRBJ2-1; 13 bases are a match to TRBD2. Germline loops: CDR1 SSHAT, CDR2 FNYEAQ (reference sequence). J lost 10 bases, V lost 1 base, and 7 bases had no gene match. This CDR3 has 16 residues. The CDR3 DNA is TGTGCCAGCAGCTTAGAGTTAGGGACTAGCGGGGACGAGCAGTTCTTC. This codes for CASSLELGTSGDEQFF.

This sequence joins TRBV4-1 and TRBJ2-1, with a tentative D call TRBD2 (6 bases). Germline CDR1 is MGHRA and CDR2 is YSYEKL. This CDR3 comprises 12 residues. Trimming removed 0 bases from V and 13 bases from J, with 10 bases in between. CDR3 bases: TGCGCCAGCAGCCAAGAGAGCGGGCCTCAGTTCTTC. Translated: CASSQESGPQFF.

The count of this clone is one. The chain is built from TRBV28 and TRBJ2-2, with 12 bases matching TRBD1. Germline assignment: CDR1 MDHEN and CDR2 SYDVKM. The V segment lost 5 bases and the J segment 2 bases; nucleotides outside the gene matches: 3. The CDR3 runs 16 residues. The CDR3 DNA sequence: TGTGCCAGCAGTCCCGGGACAGGGGGCAACACCGGGGAGCTGTTTTTT. Amino acid sequence: CASSPGTGGNTGELFF.

The chain is built from TRBV5-1 and TRBJ1-5, with unresolved D. V was trimmed by 0 bases and J by 2 bases, leaving 9 bases between them. The CDR3 extends over 15 amino acids. In germline, CDR1 is SGHRS, CDR2 YFSETQ. The CDR3 spells CASSLAPGGNQPQHF. CDR3 nucleotides: TGCGCCAGCAGCTTGGCTCCCGGGGGCAATCAGCCCCAGCATTTT.

The V call is TRBV10-1, the J call TRBJ2-5, with D hard to call. This CDR3 region has 13 residues. The germline V gene encodes CDR1 WNHNN and CDR2 SYGVQD (reference sequence). Trimming stripped 0 bases from V and 4 bases from J, with 6 bases between. CDR3 loop: CASSESRRETQYF. CDR3 in DNA: TGCGCCAGCAGTGAGTCGAGGAGAGAGACCCAGTACTTC.

The rearrangement joins TRBV6-1 to TRBJ2-7; TRBD1 aligns across 10 bases. J gave up 4 bases and V 10 bases, and 7 bases lay outside the gene matches. This CDR3 is 13 amino acids long. Germline CDR1 is MNHNS and CDR2 is SASEGT. The CDR3 DNA follows: TGTGCCATACTGGACAGGGGGGGGTACGAGCAGTACTTC. It yields the protein CAILDRGGYEQYF.

This rearrangement joins TRBV7-9 to TRBJ2-2; 9 bases fit TRBD1. V dropped 5 bases and J dropped 5; count of bases not matched to a gene: 12. The CDR3 loop spans 17 amino acids. The germline gives CDR1 SEHNR, CDR2 FQNEAQ (reference sequence). CDR3 in amino acids: CASSHTRDRVGTGELFF. DNA for the CDR3: TGTGCCAGCAGCCATACCCGGGACAGGGTTGGGACCGGGGAGCTGTTTTTT. The whole variable domain, remainder taken from reference TRBV7-9 and TRBJ2-2, is DTGVSQNPRHKITKRGQNVTFRCDPISEHNRLYWYRQTLGQGPEFLTYFQNEAQLEKSRLLSDRFSAERPKGSFSTLEIQRTEQGDSAMYLCASSHTRDRVGTGELFFGEGSRLTVL.

This clone came up once. The rearrangement joins TRBV29-1 to TRBJ2-2; tentative D call: TRBD1 (7 bases). The CDR3 is 14 amino acids. Germline lookup yields CDR1 SQVTM and CDR2 ANQGSEA. V was cut by 7 bases and J by 5 bases, with 17 bases left in between. The CDR3 bases are TGCAGCGGCCGACGACCAGGGGGGACCGGGGAGCTGTTTTTT. Protein: CSGRRPGGTGELFF.

This clone occurred a few times. The chain recombines TRBV7-2 with TRBJ2-5, with TRBD1 matching 8 bases. The ends lost 5 bases at V and 10 bases at J; junction bases unmatched: 12. The CDR3 contains 14 residues. Germline values: CDR1 SGHTA, CDR2 FQGNSA. CDR3 residues: CASSPGQGRVGQYF. CDR3 sequence (DNA): TGTGCCAGCAGCCCCGGACAGGGACGCGTGGGCCAGTACTTC.

The rearrangement uses TRBV6-4 and TRBJ1-6; perhaps TRBD1 as D (6 bases). The germline V gene encodes CDR1 MRHNA and CDR2 SNTAGT. The CDR3 is 16 amino acids. V shed 3 bases and J shed 9 bases, with 18 bases lying between them. The CDR3 DNA sequence: TGTGCCAGCAGTGAGGGGGCAGGGAAGGGCAGTTCACCCCTCCACTTT. The encoded protein is CASSEGAGKGSSPLHF.

Worth noting for this clone: In the same sample, other DNA sequences code for this CDR3. The V call is TRBV5-1, the J call TRBJ2-7; D uncertain. V was cut by 3 bases and J by 5 bases, with 12 bases left in between. Germline values: CDR1 SGHRS, CDR2 YFSETQ. The CDR3 length is 13 residues. CDR3 amino acids: CASSSSAQNEQYF. CDR3 coding DNA: TGCGCCAGCAGCTCAAGCGCGCAAAACGAGCAGTACTTC. Together with reference TRBV5-1 and TRBJ2-7, the CDR3 gives the full variable domain: KAGVTQTPRYLIKTRGQQVTLSCSPISGHRSVSWYQQTPGQGLQFLFEYFSETQRNKGNFPGRFSGRQFSNSRSEMNVSTLELGDSALYLCASSSSAQNEQYFGPGTRLTVT.

This clone was observed once. The V and J genes are TRBV6-5 and TRBJ2-2; D not certain. This CDR3 spans 14 amino acids. V was pared by 1 base and J by 4 bases, with 7 bases between. Germline values: CDR1 MNHEY, CDR2 SVGAGI. CDR3 in amino acids: CASSYLHGTGELFF. The CDR3 region has the DNA TGTGCCAGCAGTTACTTGCACGGCACCGGGGAGCTGTTTTTT.

The chain uses TRBV5-1 and TRBJ2-7, with 12 bases matching TRBD1. CDR1 is SGHRS, CDR2 YFSETQ, per germline. There are 14 residues in the CDR3. V dropped 4 bases and J dropped 6; count of bases not matched to a gene: 5. This CDR3 reads CASSPGTGGLEQYF. In DNA, the CDR3 is TGCGCCAGCAGCCCCGGGACAGGGGGCCTCGAGCAGTACTTC. The whole variable domain, filled in from reference TRBV5-1 and TRBJ2-7, reads KAGVTQTPRYLIKTRGQQVTLSCSPISGHRSVSWYQQTPGQGLQFLFEYFSETQRNKGNFPGRFSGRQFSNSRSEMNVSTLELGDSALYLCASSPGTGGLEQYFGPGTRLTVT.

The rearrangement joins TRBV5-3 to TRBJ2-3; TRBD1 agrees at 8 bases. TRBV5-3 counts as an open reading frame of uncertain function. There are 16 residues in the CDR3. V was pared by 3 bases and J by 3 bases, with 9 bases of the junction left unmatched. The CDR3 loop reads CARSSGQGDLTDTQYF. In DNA, the CDR3 is TGTGCCAGAAGCTCCGGACAGGGAGATTTGACAGATACGCAGTATTTT.

This clone has just a few counts. The gene calls are TRBV10-3 and TRBJ1-1; D unclear. The CDR3 has 12 amino acids. The germline gives CDR1 ENHRY, CDR2 SYGVKD. Trimming removed 6 bases at V and 4 bases at J, with 9 bases between. CDR3 loop: CAIRKEGTEAFF. CDR3 DNA: TGTGCCATCAGAAAGGAGGGCACTGAAGCTTTCTTT.

This sequence joins TRBV7-2 and TRBJ1-4; 7 nucleotides align to TRBD1. CDR3 length: 16 residues. From germline, CDR1 is SGHTA and CDR2 FQGNSA. The J segment lost 3 bases and the V segment lost 5 bases, leaving 9 bases of the junction unmatched. The CDR3 here is CASSPQGGTSNEKLFF. The CDR3 bases are TGTGCCAGCAGCCCCCAGGGGGGCACGTCTAATGAAAAACTGTTTTTT.

The chain links TRBV7-2 to TRBJ2-5; the match to TRBD2 covers 9 bases. The germline V gene has CDR1 SGHTA and CDR2 FQGNSA. The CDR3 contains 15 residues. J gave up 0 bases and V 5 bases, and 4 bases lay outside the gene matches. The CDR3 DNA sequence: TGTGCCAGCAGCCGGACTAGCGCCTACCAAGAGACCCAGTACTTC. It encodes CASSRTSAYQETQYF. Complete variable domain (other parts from reference TRBV7-2 and TRBJ2-5): GAGVSQSPSNKVTEKGKDVELRCDPISGHTALYWYRQSLGQGLEFLIYFQGNSAPDKSGLPSDRFSAERTGGSVSTLTIQRTQQEDSAVYLCASSRTSAYQETQYFGPGTRLLVL.

The chain links TRBV19 to TRBJ2-7, with 8 bases aligning to TRBD1. The CDR3 totals 19 residues. Germline assignment: CDR1 LNHDA and CDR2 SQIVND (reference sequence). Unmatched junction bases numbered 19, after V lost 3 bases and J lost 3 bases. CDR3 sequence: CASSMMKGSKDREIYEQYF. The CDR3 DNA reads as TGTGCCAGTAGTATGATGAAGGGCTCGAAGGACAGGGAAATCTACGAGCAGTACTTC. Supplemented by reference TRBV19 and TRBJ2-7, the full variable domain reads DGGITQSPKYLFRKEGQNVTLSCEQNLNHDAMYWYRQDPGQGLRLIYYSQIVNDFQKGDIAEGYSVSREKKESFPLTVTSAQKNPTAFYLCASSMMKGSKDREIYEQYFGPGTRLTVT.

V usage is TRBV5-1 and J usage is TRBJ1-1, with D tentatively TRBD1 (6 bases). The CDR3 is made up of 14 amino acids. The V end lost 6 bases, the J end lost 3 bases, and 15 bases lay between the germline ends. Germline values: CDR1 SGHRS, CDR2 YFSETQ. The CDR3 sequence is CASIRGSADTEAFF. CDR3 nucleotide sequence: TGCGCCAGCATCAGGGGCTCGGCGGACACTGAAGCTTTCTTT.

The table lists this clone with a few counts. The V call is TRBV19, the J call TRBJ1-5; 7 bases agree with TRBD1. CDR3 size: 15 residues. Germline CDR1 LNHDA, CDR2 SQIVND (reference sequence). V lost 8 bases and J lost 0; bases outside the gene matches: 7. For the CDR3, the DNA is TGTGCCAGTTATGGGACAGATTATAGCAATCAGCCCCAGCATTTT. Amino acid sequence: CASYGTDYSNQPQHF.